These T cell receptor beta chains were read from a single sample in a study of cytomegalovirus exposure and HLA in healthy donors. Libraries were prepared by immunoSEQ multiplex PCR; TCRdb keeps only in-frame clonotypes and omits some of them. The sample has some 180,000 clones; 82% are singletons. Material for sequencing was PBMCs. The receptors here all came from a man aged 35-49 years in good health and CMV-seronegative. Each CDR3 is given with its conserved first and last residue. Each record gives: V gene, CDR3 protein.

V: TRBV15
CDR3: CATSGLRAGSNQPQHF

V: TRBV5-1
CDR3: CASSPDPAATGELFF

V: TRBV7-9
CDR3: CASSPTGGASDTQYF

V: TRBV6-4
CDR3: CASSPRDRERLWGYTF

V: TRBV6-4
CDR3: CASSDFLALNEQFF

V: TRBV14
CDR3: CASSRLAIKDEQFF

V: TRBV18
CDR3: CASSPTSGGSYEQYF

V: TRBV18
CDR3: CASSPIQSYEQYF

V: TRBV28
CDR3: CASSFFGSGNQPQHF

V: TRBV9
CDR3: CASSELGGTMQYF

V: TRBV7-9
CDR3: CASSPRDRGEGEQYF

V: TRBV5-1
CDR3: CASSLADREIGQYF

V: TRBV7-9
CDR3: CASSLQGADTQYF

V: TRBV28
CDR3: CASSQLEGKETQYF

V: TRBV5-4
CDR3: CASSLDGSERGYTF

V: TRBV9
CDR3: CASSVGRGTSGVYNEQFF

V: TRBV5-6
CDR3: CASSLEQGPYGYTF

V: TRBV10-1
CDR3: CASSESRRGVSNQPQHF